One and the same sample provided the 7 T cell receptor beta chains below, sequenced in a study of blood T cells in healthy people across ages. The second PCR ran roughly 7 to 11 cycles with a sample-barcoded 5' primer and J-beta primers. TCRdb processed the 5' RACE reads anew with MiXCR; each CDR3 protein has one entry. The sample carries 590,000 or so distinct CDR3 sequences, approximately 30% recorded once. Specimen: blood. These receptors were collected from a woman aged 80 or over in good health.

There are a few counts of this clonotype. This sequence joins TRBV30 and TRBJ1-2, with D unresolved. This CDR3 spans 13 amino acids. Germline V gene lookup returns CDR1 GTSNPN and CDR2 SVGIG (reference sequence). V was cut by 1 base and J by 8 bases, with 14 bases left in between. The CDR3 region has the DNA TGTGCCTGGAGTGCTGTCCCCCAAAGGGGCTACACCTTC. Encoded protein: CAWSAVPQRGYTF.

J is TRBJ1-4 and V is TRBV7-9; D call uncertain. This CDR3 has 17 residues. From germline, CDR1 is SEHNR and CDR2 FQNEAQ (reference sequence). V was trimmed by 3 bases and J by 0 bases, leaving 14 bases between them. CDR3 sequence reads: CASSFVTCSATNEKLFF. The CDR3 DNA reads as TGTGCCAGCAGCTTCGTCACTTGCTCAGCAACTAATGAAAAACTGTTTTTT.

This sequence joins TRBV7-3 and TRBJ2-3; weak D call: TRBD2 (5 bases). The CDR3 loop spans 16 amino acids. Trimming pared 2 bases from V and 5 bases from J, leaving 17 bases between. Per germline, CDR1 SGHTA and CDR2 FQGTGA. The CDR3 protein is CASSLGSARRRDTQYF. The DNA of the CDR3 is TGTGCCAGCAGCTTAGGGAGCGCCCGACGCAGAGATACGCAGTATTTT.

Regarding this clonotype: At one boundary the junction diverges from the germline segment, which might be a read error. CDR3 sequence: CANSLEYTEAFF. As DNA, the CDR3 is TGTGCCAACAGCTTAGAATACACTGAAGCTTTCTTT. V usage is TRBV11-2 and J usage is TRBJ1-1; D is unresolved. Germline CDR1 reads SGHAT; CDR2 reads FQNNGV. CDR3 length equals 12 residues. Supplemented by reference TRBV11-2 and TRBJ1-1, the full variable domain reads EAGVAQSPRYKIIEKRQSVAFWCNPISGHATLYWYQQILGQGPKLLIQFQNNGVVDDSQLPKDRFSAERLKGVDSTLKIQPAKLEDSAVYLCANSLEYTEAFFGQGTRLTVV.

This clonotype was recorded many times. The chain is built from TRBV5-1 and TRBJ1-2; 7 nucleotides align to TRBD1. Germline lookup yields CDR1 SGHRS and CDR2 YFSETQ. The CDR3 is 14 amino acids. V gave up 4 bases and J gave up 8 bases; unmatched junction bases: 11. The CDR3 here is CASSPGQSIWGYTF. DNA for the CDR3: TGCGCCAGCAGCCCGGGACAGTCTATATGGGGCTACACCTTC.

The V call is TRBV29-1, the J call TRBJ2-1; D is tentatively TRBD1 or TRBD2 (5 bases each). In germline, CDR1 is SQVTM, CDR2 ANQGSEA. This CDR3 contains 13 residues. V lost 7 bases and J lost 4, with 14 bases in between. CDR3 region: CSAGRDGYNEQFF. The CDR3, as DNA: TGCAGCGCGGGACGGGACGGATACAATGAGCAGTTCTTC.

This clonotype was detected many times. This rearrangement joins TRBV12-3 or TRBV12-4 to TRBJ1-6, with D hard to call. V was clipped by 2 bases and J by 0 bases, with 5 bases between them. The CDR3 is made up of 15 amino acids. The CDR3 region is CASSLRSSYNSPLHF. CDR3 coding DNA: TGTGCCAGCAGTTTACGGAGCTCCTATAATTCACCCCTCCACTTT.